These 19 T cell receptor beta chains came from one sample sequenced in a study of CD8+CD57+ T cells in acquired aplastic anemia. Profiling of TCR beta VDJ combinations and CDR3 sequences used genomic DNA as template. TCRdb ran MiXCR on the reads and lists one entry per CDR3 protein. The table includes around 250,000 distinct CDR3 sequences, roughly half detected once. The material sequenced was sorted CD4+, CD8+, or CD8+CD57+ T cells (not recorded which) from PBMCs. These receptors came from a human donor with severe aplastic anemia or a healthy control (not recorded which).

The sample holds a few counts of this clonotype. The chain joins TRBV9 to TRBJ1-6; unclear D gene. The CDR3 loop spans 14 amino acids. Germline V gene data show CDR1 as SGDLS and CDR2 as YYNGEE. With 0 bases removed from V and 7 bases from J, the gap between germline ends came to 8 bases. CDR3 DNA sequence: TGTGCCAGCAGCGTAGAATTCGCCAATTCACCCCTCCACTTT. The encoded protein is CASSVEFANSPLHF.

This clonotype has just a few counts. The V and J genes are TRBV29-1 and TRBJ1-1; no firm D call. Germline CDR1 SQVTM, CDR2 ANQGSEA. Trimming took 7 bases from V and 0 from J, leaving 9 bases between them. The CDR3 extends over 12 amino acids. In nucleotides, the CDR3 is TGCAGCGGAAAGGATTTGAACACTGAAGCTTTCTTT. It translates to CSGKDLNTEAFF.

The chain joins TRBV5-1 to TRBJ2-5, with 9 bases identical to TRBD1. Per germline, CDR1 SGHRS and CDR2 YFSETQ. The trim removed 3 bases at V and 4 bases at J, leaving 1 base unmatched. The CDR3 extends over 13 amino acids. The chain's CDR3 is CASSWTGVETQYF. As DNA, the CDR3 is TGCGCCAGCAGCTGGACAGGGGTAGAGACCCAGTACTTC.

At least ten counts were recorded for this clonotype. The gene calls are TRBV7-3 and TRBJ1-4; TRBD1 is a possible D gene (5 bases). Deletions cut 5 bases from V and 7 bases from J, with 17 bases between. Germline CDR1 is SGHTA and CDR2 is FQGTGA. The CDR3 covers 15 residues. The DNA of the CDR3 is TGTGCCAGCAGCCGGGATAGAGGACATGGTGAAAAACTGTTTTTT. This translates into CASSRDRGHGEKLFF.

This clonotype occurred a few times. V usage is TRBV19 and J usage is TRBJ2-3; D is unresolved. CDR1 is LNHDA and CDR2 is SQIVND in the germline V gene (reference sequence). CDR3 length equals 12 residues. The V end was cut by 4 bases, the J end by 1 base, with 3 bases between. This CDR3 reads CASSTRTDTQYF. CDR3 coding DNA: TGTGCCAGTAGTACCCGCACAGATACGCAGTATTTT.

V usage is TRBV7-2 and J usage is TRBJ1-3, with TRBD1 as a possible D gene (6 bases). V lost 5 bases, J lost 13 bases, and 27 bases lay in between. CDR1 is SGHTA and CDR2 is FQGNSA in the germline V gene. The CDR3 is made up of 16 amino acids. The CDR3, as DNA: TGTGCCAGCAGCAAAAGGACAGTTCAATCTGGAAAAACAATATATTTT. Translation: CASSKRTVQSGKTIYF.

This chain joins TRBV20-1 and TRBJ2-7; 7 nucleotides agree with TRBD1. The germline V gene encodes CDR1 DFQATT and CDR2 SNEGSKA (reference sequence). V was clipped by 1 base and J by 3 bases; unmatched bases: 6. The CDR3 length is 14 residues. CDR3 in DNA: TGCAGTGCTAGAGTCAATTGGGACAGCTACGAGCAGTACTTC. The encoded protein is CSARVNWDSYEQYF.

This chain uses TRBV20-1 with TRBJ2-2; no firm D call. The CDR3 runs 15 residues. CDR1 and CDR2 from the germline V gene are DFQATT and SNEGSKA (reference sequence). Trimming took 0 bases from V and 1 from J, leaving 9 bases between them. The CDR3 DNA sequence: TGCAGTGCTAGAGATTTGACGGGGAACACCGGGGAGCTGTTTTTT. Protein product: CSARDLTGNTGELFF.

This chain uses TRBV20-1 with TRBJ1-4, with a tentative D call TRBD1 (6 bases). Germline CDR1 reads DFQATT; CDR2 reads SNEGSKA (reference sequence). The length of the CDR3 is 15 residues. The V and J ends lost 0 bases and 7 bases respectively, with 15 bases between them. The DNA for the CDR3 is TGCAGTGCTAGAGATTCTACGGACAGTGGTGAAAAACTGTTTTTT. This gives the protein CSARDSTDSGEKLFF.

This clonotype was detected only a few times. The chain is built from TRBV4-1 and TRBJ1-6; D is undetermined. This CDR3 has 16 residues. The V end lost 0 bases, the J end lost 12 bases, and 18 bases lay between the germline ends. Germline CDR1 and CDR2: MGHRA and YSYEKL. The DNA of the CDR3 is TGCGCCAGCAGCCAAGATGCAGGCCCGAACTTAAGACCCCTCCACTTT. It codes for CASSQDAGPNLRPLHF.

V gene TRBV12-3 or TRBV12-4 combines with J gene TRBJ2-3; TRBD2 matches at 7 bases. The CDR3 contains 14 residues. Losses at the gene ends were 2 bases for V and 5 bases for J; bases not matched to a gene: 4. CDR3 coding DNA: TGTGCCAGCAGTTTAAGGGCTAGCGGAGATACGCAGTATTTT. Protein sequence: CASSLRASGDTQYF.

About this clonotype: Compared with germline, one end of the junction differs, possibly owing to a read error. This chain connects TRBV7-2 to TRBJ2-3, with TRBD2 identical over 8 bases. The CDR3 loop spans 15 amino acids. CDR1 and CDR2 (germline): SGHTA, FQGNSA. The CDR3 sequence is CAGSNGLAGRDTQYF. DNA of the CDR3: TGTGCCGGCAGCAACGGACTAGCTGGACGGGATACGCAGTATTTT.

Regarding this clonotype: Sequence at one end of the junction differs from germline and may be a read error. V usage is TRBV24-1 and J usage is TRBJ2-7; tentatively, D is TRBD2 (5 bases). The J call may be mistaken, given a closer DNA end match to TRBJ2-5. In germline, CDR1 is KGHDR, CDR2 SFDVKD. The CDR3 spans 14 residues. The CDR3 sequence: CVTSEGGPQETQYF. The CDR3 bases are TGTGTCACCAGTGAGGGCGGCCCACAAGAGACCCAGTACTTC.

This clonotype was recorded at least ten times. V gene TRBV4-3 combines with J gene TRBJ1-4; maybe TRBD1 (5 bases). In germline, CDR1 is LGHNA, CDR2 YSLEER. V shed 2 bases and J shed 6 bases, with 19 bases lying between them. CDR3 length: 17 residues. CDR3 sequence: CASSQSRAGLEDEKLFF. Here the CDR3 DNA reads TGCGCCAGCAGCCAAAGCCGAGCGGGACTAGAGGATGAAAAACTGTTTTTT.

The genes are TRBV19 and TRBJ1-1, with 7 bases lining up with TRBD1. Germline V lookup: CDR1 LNHDA, CDR2 SQIVND (reference sequence). This CDR3 has 13 amino acids. After removal of 4 bases from V and 5 bases from J, the junction contained 4 bases not matched to a gene. Written as DNA, the CDR3 is TGTGCCAGTAGTAAAGACAGGGAAACTGAAGCTTTCTTT. Protein: CASSKDRETEAFF.

This clonotype was recorded a few times. The junction and the germline gene differ at one end; a read error may be behind it. The rearrangement joins TRBV7-9 to TRBJ2-4; perhaps D is TRBD1 or TRBD2 (5 bases each). CDR1 and CDR2 (germline): SEHNR, FQNEAQ (reference sequence). The CDR3 length is 11 residues. The CDR3 is CASSLEGPGHF. CDR3 sequence (DNA): TGTGCCAGCAGCTTAGAAGGGCCGGGACACTTC.

This clonotype came up many times. Germline is not matched at one junction end, which may reflect a read error. This chain links TRBV20-1 with TRBJ1-5; 11 bases are a match to TRBD1. Germline V gene data show CDR1 as DFQATT and CDR2 as SNEGSKA (reference sequence). The CDR3 contains 12 residues. In nucleotides, the CDR3 is TGCAGTGCCGACCGGGGCGGGACAGGGGGACCGTTT. Translating gives CSADRGGTGGPF.

This clonotype occurred many times. The chain links TRBV19 to TRBJ1-5; D gene unclear. Germline-derived CDR1 and CDR2 are LNHDA and SQIVND (reference sequence). This CDR3 is 15 amino acids long. V was cut by 4 bases and J by 3 bases, with 13 bases left in between. The DNA for the CDR3 is TGTGCCAGTAGTAACCGAGGGTCTACCAATCAGCCCCAGCATTTT. Amino acid sequence: CASSNRGSTNQPQHF.

This clonotype was seen repeatedly, ten times or more. The chain is built from TRBV5-6 and TRBJ1-2; D perhaps matches TRBD1 (6 bases). CDR1 is SGHDT, CDR2 YYEEEE, per germline. V shed 4 bases and J shed 8 bases, with 21 bases lying between them. The CDR3 loop spans 15 amino acids. For the CDR3, the DNA is TGTGCCAGCAGCCCGAACAGGGTAGTAGCTAAAGGCTACACCTTC. Its protein product is CASSPNRVVAKGYTF.